These 24 T cell receptor beta chains came from one sample sequenced in a study of T cells after yellow fever vaccination. One entry per CDR3 protein results from TCRdb running MiXCR on the 5' RACE reads. The sample comprises under 600,000 distinct CDR3 sequences, roughly 22% of which are singletons, and roughly a sixth rests with the top ten. Here the sequenced sample was PBMCs, taken approximately 22 days after the first yellow fever vaccination. The receptors shown here come from a man between 18 and 35 years old who received the YFV17D yellow fever vaccine.

This chain links TRBV20-1 with TRBJ2-5; 7 bases align to TRBD2. This CDR3 spans 14 amino acids. Germline values: CDR1 DFQATT, CDR2 SNEGSKA (reference sequence). V shed 6 bases and J 3 bases; nucleotides not matched to a gene: 10. CDR3 sequence reads: CSASTPGLKETQYF. The CDR3 nucleotides are TGCAGTGCCTCCACCCCGGGACTAAAAGAGACCCAGTACTTC.

J is TRBJ2-3 and V is TRBV29-1, with D hard to call. The CDR3 sequence is 14 residues long. Per germline, CDR1 SQVTM and CDR2 ANQGSEA. V was shortened by 0 bases and J by 0 bases, with 7 bases between the two germline ends. The CDR3 DNA follows: TGCAGCGTTGAAGAGAGAACTAGCACAGATACGCAGTATTTT. This gives the protein CSVEERTSTDTQYF.

This clonotype has more than one count but fewer than ten. The genes are TRBV4-1 and TRBJ2-5; 11 nucleotides align to TRBD2. Germline CDR1 and CDR2: MGHRA and YSYEKL. Trimming took 0 bases from V and 5 from J; bases not matched to a gene: 14. The length of the CDR3 is 19 residues. This chain's CDR3 is CASSQDPYGLAGGRETQYF. The DNA of the CDR3 is TGCGCCAGCAGCCAAGATCCATACGGGCTAGCGGGGGGCCGGGAGACCCAGTACTTC.

CDR3 protein: CSVPQGTGELFF. The CDR3 DNA is TGCAGCGTTCCTCAGGGGACCGGGGAGCTGTTTTTT. This chain uses TRBV29-1 with TRBJ2-2, with D perhaps TRBD1 (6 bases). CDR1 SQVTM and CDR2 ANQGSEA come from the germline V gene. The germline V and J ends were trimmed by 5 bases and 5 bases, with 9 bases remaining between them. The CDR3 loop spans 12 amino acids.

The CDR3 DNA reads as TGTGCCAGCAACAACAGACAGGGGCACAATGAGCAGTTCTTC. Translated, it gives CASNNRQGHNEQFF. The chain recombines TRBV7-9 with TRBJ2-1; TRBD1 matches at 8 bases. The CDR3 is 14 amino acids. The germline V gene has CDR1 SEHNR and CDR2 FQNEAQ (reference sequence). After removal of 7 bases from V and 5 bases from J, the junction contained 7 bases not matched to a gene.

There are a few counts of this clonotype. The rearrangement uses TRBV6-5 and TRBJ1-4; D perhaps matches TRBD1 (5 bases). Germline assignment: CDR1 MNHEY and CDR2 SVGAGI. The CDR3 extends over 15 amino acids. The ends were cut back, 0 bases at V and 13 bases at J, with 18 bases in the middle. CDR3 DNA sequence: TGTGCCAGCAGTTACTCGCAACAGGACCGGGGCGGACTGTTTTTT. It codes for CASSYSQQDRGGLFF.

V and J are TRBV10-3 and TRBJ2-1; TRBD2 agrees at 9 bases. This CDR3 is built from 15 residues. Germline CDR1 and CDR2: ENHRY and SYGVKD. Germline trimming cut 3 bases from V and 3 bases from J; bases unmatched to any gene: 3. The CDR3 sequence: CAISDQRGVYNEQFF. CDR3 bases: TGTGCCATCAGTGATCAGCGGGGGGTCTACAATGAGCAGTTCTTC.

This clonotype has a handful of counts. The gene calls are TRBV27 and TRBJ2-7, with a possible D match to TRBD2 (5 bases). Trimming took 2 bases from V and 6 from J, leaving 14 bases between them. CDR1 MNHEY and CDR2 SMNVEV come from the germline V gene (reference sequence). CDR3 length equals 14 residues. The CDR3 sequence is CASSLRGINSEQYF. The CDR3 DNA reads TGTGCCAGCAGTTTACGAGGGATAAACTCCGAGCAGTACTTC.

The chain links TRBV27 to TRBJ2-6, with 8 positions matching TRBD2. The CDR3 length is 15 residues. V lost 2 bases, J lost 8 bases, and 5 bases stayed unmatched. Germline assignment: CDR1 MNHEY and CDR2 SMNVEV (reference sequence). CDR3 coding DNA: TGTGCCAGCAGTTTAACCGGGAGGGGGACCAACGTCCTGACTTTC. Translating it yields CASSLTGRGTNVLTF.

The chain has TRBV6-1 and TRBJ2-5, with 7 bases lining up with TRBD2. Germline CDR1 MNHNS, CDR2 SASEGT. This CDR3 contains 14 residues. V shed 8 bases and J 9 bases; nucleotides not matched to a gene: 15. CDR3 residues: CASGPINPREAQYF. The CDR3 DNA reads as TGTGCCAGCGGGCCGATAAACCCCCGGGAGGCCCAGTACTTC.

Comment on this clonotype: A much larger clone lies one base from this, so it may be a read error. CDR3 protein: CASSQDRTAGYTDTRYF. CDR3 nucleotide sequence: TGCGCCAGCAGCCAAGACAGAACAGCGGGATACACAGATACGCGGTATTTT. The V gene is TRBV4-3, the J gene TRBJ2-3, with 7 positions matching TRBD2. There are 17 residues in the CDR3. Germline lookup yields CDR1 LGHNA and CDR2 YSLEER.

A few counts support this clonotype. The CDR3 reads CASSLQLSTGGSNSPLHF. In DNA form, the CDR3 reads TGCGCCAGCAGCCTCCAACTGAGTACGGGAGGATCTAATTCACCCCTCCACTTT. The chain recombines TRBV4-3 with TRBJ1-6, with no clear D. Germline V lookup: CDR1 LGHNA, CDR2 YSLEER. Trimming took off 4 bases at V and 6 bases at J, with 22 bases between the two ends. This CDR3 spans 18 amino acids.

This clonotype has a handful of counts. The chain carries TRBV6-5 and TRBJ1-1; 8 bases agree with TRBD1. The trim removed 1 base at V and 0 bases at J, leaving 10 bases unmatched. The CDR3 runs 18 residues. Looked up from germline, CDR1 is MNHEY and CDR2 is SVGAGI. DNA for the CDR3: TGTGCCAGCAGTTACTTTTCCCCAGGGGGCACTGTGAACACTGAAGCTTTCTTT. This codes for CASSYFSPGGTVNTEAFF.

The chain is built from TRBV11-2 and TRBJ2-5; maybe TRBD2 (6 bases). Between the trimmed V and J ends, which lost 5 bases and 4 bases, there was a span of 14 bases. The CDR3 has 14 amino acids. The germline gives CDR1 SGHAT, CDR2 FQNNGV. CDR3 in DNA: TGTGCCAGCAGCCCCCTCGGACTAAGAGAGACCCAGTACTTC. Translating gives CASSPLGLRETQYF.

This clonotype was seen more than once but under ten times. V and J are TRBV11-2 and TRBJ2-1; D call uncertain. This CDR3 is built from 14 residues. CDR1 is SGHAT and CDR2 is FQNNGV in the germline V gene. V was pared by 1 base and J by 4 bases, with 8 bases between. This CDR3 reads CASSLVSKYNEQFF. The CDR3 DNA is TGTGCCAGCAGCTTAGTCTCAAAGTACAATGAGCAGTTCTTC.

This rearrangement joins TRBV11-2 to TRBJ1-4, with a weak D call TRBD1 (5 bases). V was cut by 1 base and J by 7 bases, with 13 bases left in between. The CDR3 is made up of 15 amino acids. Germline CDR1 is SGHAT and CDR2 is FQNNGV. Here the CDR3 reads CASSLASSGGEKLFF. The CDR3 region has the DNA TGTGCCAGCAGCTTAGCATCATCCGGGGGTGAAAAACTGTTTTTT.

The chain recombines TRBV20-1 with TRBJ2-3; 9 bases are a match to TRBD2. The CDR3 covers 14 residues. Trimming cost V 4 bases and J 0 bases; bases outside gene matches: 2. The germline CDR1 and CDR2 sequences are DFQATT and SNEGSKA (reference sequence). Written as DNA, the CDR3 is TGCAGTGCTACGGGACTAGCCAGCACAGATACGCAGTATTTT. It specifies CSATGLASTDTQYF.

This clonotype was recorded a few times. The chain couples TRBV28 to TRBJ1-2; a weak D match, TRBD1 (6 bases). This CDR3 has 16 amino acids. Germline loops: CDR1 MDHEN, CDR2 SYDVKM. Trimming cost V 6 bases and J 3 bases, with 20 bases left between them. The CDR3 DNA sequence: TGTGCCAGCAGCTCCTCGGGGACAACCGGGGACTATGGCTACACCTTC. Protein product: CASSSSGTTGDYGYTF.

There are a few counts of this clonotype. J is TRBJ2-1 and V is TRBV7-9; D gene uncertain. This CDR3 region has 10 residues. Trimming pared 5 bases from V and 10 bases from J, leaving 6 bases between. CDR1 and CDR2 from the germline V gene are SEHNR and FQNEAQ (reference sequence). CDR3 in DNA: TGTGCCAGCAGCGGTAGGGAGCAGTTCTTC. It yields the protein CASSGREQFF.

This rearrangement joins TRBV5-1 to TRBJ2-2; 10 bases are shared with TRBD1. The CDR3 contains 16 residues. Germline loops: CDR1 SGHRS, CDR2 YFSETQ. Unmatched junction bases numbered 3, after V lost 2 bases and J lost 2 bases. In nucleotides, the CDR3 is TGCGCCAGCAGCTTCAGGACAGGGGGAAACACCGGGGAGCTGTTTTTT. This gives the protein CASSFRTGGNTGELFF.

In the case of this clonotype: A much larger clone is a single base away; this may be a read error. J is TRBJ2-2 and V is TRBV5-1, with a possible D match to TRBD2 (6 bases). Deletions cut 4 bases from V and 5 bases from J, with 15 bases between. The CDR3 is 15 residues long. Germline-derived CDR1 and CDR2 are SGHRS and YFSETQ. The chain's CDR3 is CASSLPGGETGELFF. CDR3 DNA sequence: TGCGCCAGCAGCCTACCCGGAGGGGAAACCGGGGAGCTGTTTTTT.

This clonotype has only a few counts. This rearrangement joins TRBV27 to TRBJ2-7; D is ambiguous. The V and J ends lost 6 bases and 6 bases respectively, with 15 bases between them. The CDR3 spans 13 residues. The germline V gene has CDR1 MNHEY and CDR2 SMNVEV (reference sequence). The CDR3 spells CASRLTNLSEQYV. CDR3 coding DNA: TGTGCCAGCAGACTTACAAATCTTAGCGAGCAGTACGTC.

The genes are TRBV7-2 and TRBJ1-4; no clear D. The CDR3 contains 16 residues. The germline gives CDR1 SGHTA, CDR2 FQGNSA. Deletions cut 3 bases from V and 0 bases from J, with 11 bases between. The CDR3 bases are TGTGCCAGCAGCTTGTTGGGTGGGGCAACTAATGAAAAACTGTTTTTT. Translating gives CASSLLGGATNEKLFF.

J is TRBJ2-5 and V is TRBV27; D is perhaps TRBD1 (7 bases). Trimming stripped 6 bases from V and 4 bases from J, with 12 bases between. CDR3 length: 13 amino acids. Germline CDR1 and CDR2: MNHEY and SMNVEV (reference sequence). CDR3 sequence reads: CASRTQGGETQYF. The CDR3 bases are TGTGCCAGCAGAACCCAGGGGGGAGAGACCCAGTACTTC.